A single sample gave rise to the 31 T cell receptor beta chains below, sequenced in a study of low-dose radiotherapy and immunotherapy resistance in tumors. Specified time point: after trial treatment. Indicated treatment: LDRT plus nivolumab, ipilimumab, low-dose cyclophosphamide and aspirin (RACIN trial). Primers used for first-strand cDNA, a TRAV- and TRBV-specific set, covered both alpha and beta chains. The authors amplified TCRs for approximately 18 PCR cycles with a constant-region primer and a V-primer adapter. One entry per CDR3 protein results from TCRdb running MiXCR on the reads. The sample holds approximately 91,000 distinct CDR3 sequences; more than 20% are singletons and the top ten take about 13%. Sequencing used PBMCs, obtained after low-dose radiotherapy plus immunotherapy. These TCRs come from a female donor with ovarian cancer.

Worth noting for this clonotype: One base separates it from a far larger clone, so it is likely a read error. The chain recombines TRBV5-3 with TRBJ2-2; tentative D call: TRBD1 (5 bases). TRBV5-3 is treated as an ORF (open reading frame) with a function not yet certain. The CDR3 sequence is 14 residues long. This chain's CDR3 is CVSSQTTGTGELFF. The CDR3 DNA follows: TGCGTCAGCAGCCAGACCACAGGAACCGGGGAGCTGTTTTTT.

This clonotype was picked up many times. V usage is TRBV4-3 and J usage is TRBJ2-5; D gene unclear. This CDR3 comprises 15 residues. The V gene's germline CDR1 is LGHNA and CDR2 YSLEER. V lost 4 bases and J 5 bases, leaving 17 bases between the germline ends. CDR3 residues: CASSRGNRVFETQYF. CDR3 sequence (DNA): TGCGCCAGCAGCCGGGGAAATCGGGTTTTTGAGACCCAGTACTTC.

At least ten counts were recorded for this clonotype. This sequence joins TRBV29-1 and TRBJ2-1, with D uncertain. V was cut by 7 bases and J by 5 bases, with 12 bases left in between. CDR3 length: 12 amino acids. Germline V gene sequence: CDR1 SQVTM, CDR2 ANQGSEA. The DNA for the CDR3 is TGCAGCGCCGTCCGGTCGAACAATGAGCAGTTCTTC. Translated: CSAVRSNNEQFF.

Ten or more counts support this clonotype. The V gene is TRBV5-1, the J gene TRBJ2-7; 11 bases match TRBD2. With V trimmed by 1 base and J by 7 bases, 7 bases remained unmatched. CDR1 and CDR2 (germline): SGHRS, YFSETQ. The CDR3 has 15 amino acids. CDR3 sequence (DNA): TGCGCCAGCAGCTTGTGGCTAGCGGGAGGTGAAGAGCAGTACTTC. Residues: CASSLWLAGGEEQYF. The full variable domain, with the rest looked up from reference TRBV5-1 and TRBJ2-7, is KAGVTQTPRYLIKTRGQQVTLSCSPISGHRSVSWYQQTPGQGLQFLFEYFSETQRNKGNFPGRFSGRQFSNSRSEMNVSTLELGDSALYLCASSLWLAGGEEQYFGPGTRLTVT.

This clonotype has ten or more counts. This chain joins TRBV7-8 and TRBJ2-6; 14 positions agree with TRBD2. Germline trimming cut 5 bases from V and 5 bases from J; bases unmatched to any gene: 14. CDR1 is SGHVS and CDR2 is FQNEAQ in the germline V gene. This CDR3 has 20 amino acids. The CDR3 DNA follows: TGTGCCAGCAGCCCCTATCGACTAGCGGGGGGGAGCGCTCGGGCCAACGTCCTGACTTTC. This translates into CASSPYRLAGGSARANVLTF.

Many counts were recorded for this clonotype. The rearrangement uses TRBV27 and TRBJ1-4, with D tentatively TRBD1 (5 bases). The CDR3 contains 18 residues. Germline-derived CDR1 and CDR2 are MNHEY and SMNVEV (reference sequence). Trimming stripped 4 bases from V and 9 bases from J, with 27 bases between. CDR3 in amino acids: CASSSGSETASYMKKLFF. The CDR3 DNA reads TGTGCCAGCAGTTCCGGATCCGAGACAGCCTCCTATATGAAAAAACTGTTTTTT. The entire variable domain, with the rest obtained from reference TRBV27 and TRBJ1-4, is as follows: EAQVTQNPRYLITVTGKKLTVTCSQNMNHEYMSWYRQDPGLGLRQIYYSMNVEVTDKGDVPEGYKVSRKEKRNFPLILESPSPNQTSLYFCASSSGSETASYMKKLFFGSGTQLSVL.

A single count supports this clonotype. The rearrangement uses TRBV6-2 or TRBV6-3 and TRBJ2-3; 13 positions agree with TRBD2. V was pared by 6 bases and J by 4 bases, with 4 bases of the junction left unmatched. The CDR3 is 15 amino acids. The germline V gene encodes CDR1 MNHEY and CDR2 SVGEGT. The CDR3 DNA reads as TGTGCCAGCAGCCCACTAGCGGGAGGGCCAGATACGCAGTATTTT. Amino acid sequence: CASSPLAGGPDTQYF.

This clonotype has at least ten counts. The chain recombines TRBV29-1 with TRBJ2-5; a weak D match, TRBD1 (5 bases). The length of the CDR3 is 12 residues. Germline V gene data show CDR1 as SQVTM and CDR2 as ANQGSEA. The ends were cut back, 4 bases at V and 5 bases at J, with 11 bases in the middle. As DNA, the CDR3 is TGCAGCGTTGTTAGGCAGGGTGAGACCCAGTACTTC. Protein: CSVVRQGETQYF.

This clonotype was counted at least ten times. The rearrangement uses TRBV30 and TRBJ2-4; D not resolved. Looked up from germline, CDR1 is GTSNPN and CDR2 is SVGIG (reference sequence). Trimming took 3 bases from V and 9 from J, leaving 12 bases between them. The CDR3 extends over 12 amino acids. CDR3 region: CAWSPLYGIQYF. CDR3 DNA sequence: TGTGCCTGGAGCCCCCTTTACGGCATTCAGTACTTC.

Ten or more counts support this clonotype. The J gene is TRBJ1-1, the V gene TRBV7-6; D remains unclear. V was pared by 0 bases and J by 1 base, with 3 bases between. The CDR3 contains 13 residues. Germline V gene sequence: CDR1 SGHVS, CDR2 FNYEAQ. The CDR3 coding sequence is TGTGCCAGCAGCTTAGCGCCGAACACTGAAGCTTTCTTT. This translates into CASSLAPNTEAFF.

There are many counts of this clonotype. The chain combines TRBV20-1 with TRBJ2-7; 8 bases map to TRBD1. The CDR3 extends over 13 amino acids. Germline CDR1 reads DFQATT; CDR2 reads SNEGSKA (reference sequence). V lost 5 bases and J lost 1; bases outside the gene matches: 4. The CDR3 bases are TGCAGTGCTTGGACAGGGAATTCCTACGAGCAGTACTTC. It yields the protein CSAWTGNSYEQYF.

This clonotype was found many times. This rearrangement joins TRBV10-3 to TRBJ2-3, with a possible D match to TRBD2 (6 bases). Germline CDR1 is ENHRY and CDR2 is SYGVKD. V was clipped by 10 bases and J by 3 bases, with 14 bases between them. CDR3 length: 13 residues. CDR3 coding DNA: TGTGCCACTGCTACTGCGGGAACAGATACGCAGTATTTT. Translating it yields CATATAGTDTQYF.

This clonotype was counted ten times or more. The chain links TRBV2 to TRBJ2-1; 11 bases agree with TRBD2. This CDR3 contains 14 residues. Germline V lookup: CDR1 SNHLY, CDR2 FYNNEI. With 3 bases clipped from V and 6 bases from J, the junction kept 1 base outside the gene matches. The DNA for the CDR3 is TGTGCCAGCAGTGAGACTAGCGGGGTCAATGAGCAGTTCTTC. Its protein product is CASSETSGVNEQFF.

This clonotype was seen repeatedly, ten times or more. This sequence joins TRBV6-2 or TRBV6-3 and TRBJ1-5; a weak D match, TRBD1 (6 bases). V was pared by 0 bases and J by 4 bases, with 19 bases between. From germline, CDR1 is MNHEY and CDR2 SVGEGT. The CDR3 runs to 18 residues. CDR3 sequence (DNA): TGTGCCAGCAGTTACTCAGGGGGGGACGGAATAAGGAATCAGCCCCAGCATTTT. Translated, it gives CASSYSGGDGIRNQPQHF.

This clonotype was seen repeatedly, ten times or more. J is TRBJ2-1 and V is TRBV7-9; 10 bases line up with TRBD2. Germline V gene lookup returns CDR1 SEHNR and CDR2 FQNEAQ (reference sequence). Trimming cost V 5 bases and J 8 bases; bases outside gene matches: 6. There are 14 residues in the CDR3. CDR3 amino acids: CASSLSGRVDEQFF. The CDR3 DNA sequence: TGTGCCAGCAGCCTGAGCGGGAGGGTCGATGAGCAGTTCTTC.

This clonotype was seen many times. The rearrangement joins TRBV4-3 to TRBJ2-7; no reliable D call. This CDR3 spans 15 amino acids. Germline loops: CDR1 LGHNA, CDR2 YSLEER. The V end was cut by 0 bases, the J end by 6 bases, with 15 bases between. The CDR3 sequence: CASSQDSDRVGEQYF. The CDR3 DNA is TGCGCCAGCAGCCAAGATTCCGATCGGGTCGGCGAGCAGTACTTC.

This clonotype was seen repeatedly, ten times or more. The CDR3 loop reads CASRPGSRHYEQYF. The DNA for the CDR3 is TGTGCCAGCAGGCCAGGGTCTCGACACTACGAGCAGTACTTC. The gene calls are TRBV12-3 or TRBV12-4 and TRBJ2-7, with D perhaps TRBD1 (5 bases). The CDR3 spans 14 residues. Trimming removed 6 bases from V and 3 bases from J, with 15 bases in between.

This clonotype was seen at least ten times. The genes are TRBV7-6 and TRBJ2-2, with TRBD1 matching over 9 bases. Trimming removed 2 bases from V and 7 bases from J; junction bases left unmatched: 14. Germline assignment: CDR1 SGHVS and CDR2 FNYEAQ. The CDR3 contains 18 residues. The CDR3 DNA reads TGTGCCAGCAGCTTATGGTCCAGCGGACAGGGGAGGCACGGGGAGCTGTTTTTT. Its translation: CASSLWSSGQGRHGELFF.

This clonotype was seen at least ten times. The chain uses TRBV5-1 and TRBJ2-7; 12 positions match TRBD2. The CDR3 totals 14 residues. In germline, CDR1 is SGHRS, CDR2 YFSETQ. Trimming cost V 5 bases and J 3 bases; bases outside gene matches: 3. As DNA, the CDR3 is TGCGCCAGCAGTCTAGCGGGAGGGCTCTACGAGCAGTACTTC. This encodes CASSLAGGLYEQYF. The full variable domain, with the rest looked up from reference TRBV5-1 and TRBJ2-7, is KAGVTQTPRYLIKTRGQQVTLSCSPISGHRSVSWYQQTPGQGLQFLFEYFSETQRNKGNFPGRFSGRQFSNSRSEMNVSTLELGDSALYLCASSLAGGLYEQYFGPGTRLTVT.

This clonotype occurred once. A much larger clone differs from this one at a single base, so this may be a read error. DNA for the CDR3: TGCAGCGGTGTAGGGGCCTACGAGCAGTACTTC. Translated: CSGVGAYEQYF. V usage is TRBV29-1 and J usage is TRBJ2-7, with D perhaps matching TRBD1 (5 bases). CDR1 is SQVTM and CDR2 is ANQGSEA in the germline V gene. CDR3 length equals 11 residues. V lost 7 bases, J lost 2 bases, and 9 bases lay in between.

This clonotype was seen repeatedly, ten times or more. The chain uses TRBV28 and TRBJ2-3, with D uncertain. CDR3 length: 12 residues. Germline lookup yields CDR1 MDHEN and CDR2 SYDVKM. The V gene lost 3 bases and the J gene lost 5 bases, with 6 bases spanning the gap. The CDR3 region is CASSLIRDTQYF. In nucleotides, the CDR3 is TGTGCCAGCAGTTTGATAAGAGATACGCAGTATTTT.

In its sample, this clonotype was seen many times. The chain recombines TRBV4-1 with TRBJ2-1; 12 bases map to TRBD2. CDR1 MGHRA and CDR2 YSYEKL come from the germline V gene. The CDR3 is 17 residues long. V was pared by 3 bases and J by 6 bases, with 9 bases of the junction left unmatched. The CDR3 DNA follows: TGCGCCAGCAGCCATGCCTGGACTAGCGGGAAGGCCAATGAGCAGTTCTTC. Its protein is CASSHAWTSGKANEQFF.

This clonotype was seen repeatedly, ten times or more. The junction does not match germline at one end; this may be a read error. The chain carries TRBV7-6 and TRBJ2-7; D ambiguous. CDR1 and CDR2 (germline): SGHVS, FNYEAQ. This CDR3 is 14 amino acids long. This chain's CDR3 is CASSLIRREREQYF. CDR3 DNA sequence: TGTGCTAGCAGCTTAATCAGAAGGGAACGGGAGCAGTACTTC.

Worth noting for this clonotype: This is likely an artifact of a read error, given a far larger clone one base away. The chain carries TRBV6-1 and TRBJ2-1, with D maybe TRBD2 (6 bases). Germline values: CDR1 MNHNS, CDR2 SASEGT. V lost 0 bases to trimming and J lost 10 bases, with 10 bases between them. This CDR3 spans 13 amino acids. CDR3 sequence reads: CASSEAAGYEQFF. In DNA, the CDR3 is TGTGCCAGCAGTGAAGCGGCGGGGTACGAGCAGTTCTTC.

V usage is TRBV30 and J usage is TRBJ2-5; D remains ambiguous. Trimming pared 7 bases from V and 3 bases from J, leaving 12 bases between. CDR3 length equals 12 residues. The germline V gene encodes CDR1 GTSNPN and CDR2 SVGIG (reference sequence). The CDR3 DNA reads as TGTGCCTATTCCTTCCTGGAAGAGACCCAGTACTTC. Protein sequence: CAYSFLEETQYF.

To note about this clonotype: The junction departs from germline at one end; a sequencing error may be responsible. CDR3 sequence: CVTRFRAKAYEQYF. The CDR3 DNA reads TGTGTCACCAGGTTCCGAGCAAAGGCCTACGAGCAGTACTTC. J is TRBJ2-7 and V is TRBV15; no reliable D call. Germline CDR1 LNHNV, CDR2 YYDKDF (reference sequence). The CDR3 length is 14 residues. The full variable domain, its missing parts supplied by reference TRBV15 and TRBJ2-7, is DAMVIQNPRYQVTQFGKPVTLSCSQTLNHNVMYWYQQKSSQAPKLLFHYYDKDFNNEADTPDNFQSRRPNTSFCFLDIRSPGLGDTAMYLCVTRFRAKAYEQYFGPGTRLTVT.

The CDR3 nucleotides are TGCAGTGCTAGCAACCCCCTAGCGGTTAGCTCCTACAATGAGCAGTTCTTC. It yields the protein CSASNPLAVSSYNEQFF. The chain has TRBV20-1 and TRBJ2-1; 7 bases are shared with TRBD2. The trim removed 3 bases at V and 0 bases at J, leaving 11 bases unmatched. This CDR3 has 17 residues. Germline V gives CDR1 DFQATT, CDR2 SNEGSKA (reference sequence).

In its sample, this clonotype was seen once. Only one base separates this from a far larger clonotype, so it likely reflects a read error. The chain uses TRBV5-1 and TRBJ2-1; perhaps TRBD1 as D (6 bases). The CDR3 is 14 amino acids. Germline V gene data show CDR1 as SGHRS and CDR2 as YFSETQ. Trimming shortened V by 0 bases and J by 10 bases, and 14 bases separated the two germline ends. CDR3 in DNA: TGCGCCAGCAGCTTGGCCCCAGGGGTCTACGAGCAGTTCTTC. It encodes CASSLAPGVYEQFF.

This clonotype was seen at least ten times. This chain uses TRBV4-1 with TRBJ2-1; D gene uncertain. The germline CDR1 and CDR2 sequences are MGHRA and YSYEKL. The length of the CDR3 is 16 residues. V was trimmed by 1 base and J by 3 bases, leaving 13 bases between them. The CDR3, as DNA: TGCGCCAGCAGCCAAGCGTCTCGGGCCCTCTACAATGAGCAGTTCTTC. It encodes CASSQASRALYNEQFF.

Comment on this clonotype: A far larger clone is one base from this, pointing to a likely read error. This sequence joins TRBV5-1 and TRBJ2-7; no clear D. The CDR3 sequence is 13 residues long. Looked up from germline, CDR1 is SGHRS and CDR2 is YFSETQ. V lost 4 bases and J lost 7, with 15 bases in between. CDR3 nucleotides: TGCGCCAGCAGCCTCCGGGCCTACAATGAGCAGTACTTC. This gives the protein CASSLRAYNEQYF.

The rearrangement joins TRBV29-1 to TRBJ2-1, with D hard to call. This CDR3 region has 14 residues. The V and J ends lost 5 bases and 0 bases respectively, with 11 bases between them. CDR1 is SQVTM, CDR2 ANQGSEA, per germline. DNA for the CDR3: TGCAGCGTTCAAGTAGCCAACTCCTACAATGAGCAGTTCTTC. Translated: CSVQVANSYNEQFF.